This TCR beta chain comes out of a study of cytomegalovirus exposure and HLA in healthy donors. There are 17 residues in the CDR3. V gave up 1 base and J gave up 0 bases, with 12 bases separating them. Germline V gene data show CDR1 as KGHSH and CDR2 as LQKENI. PCR employed 60 Vbeta and 13 Jbeta primers. Using immunoSEQ multiplex PCR, the repertoire was profiled, and TCRdb retains in-frame clones only, with some absent. Of roughly 100,000 clones listed, roughly 86% were seen once; the top ten hold 5.5% to 6.5%. The sequenced sample was PBMCs. The V gene is TRBV18, the J gene TRBJ2-2; the D gene is possibly TRBD1 (5 bases). This clonotype originated in a woman between 18 and 30 years old in good health and CMV-seropositive. CDR3 sequence (DNA): TGTGCCAGCTCACCACTAGGGGTTGGGCCGAACACCGGGGAGCTGTTTTTT. Translated, it gives CASSPLGVGPNTGELFF. Combining the CDR3 with reference TRBV18 and TRBJ2-2 gives the whole variable domain NAGVMQNPRHLVRRRGQEARLRCSPMKGHSHVYWYRQLPEEGLKFMVYLQKENIIDESGMPKERFSAEFPKEGPSILRIQQVVRGDSAAYFCASSPLGVGPNTGELFFGEGSRLTVL.